The next 22 T cell receptor beta chains were all read from a single sample in a study of Graves' ophthalmopathy and Graves' hyperthyroidism. Scientists amplified the TCR beta CDR3 regions from RNA transcripts. HTBI-primed RT-PCR formed the first round, and a multiplex PCR formed the second. Each CDR3 protein is one row after TCRdb ran MiXCR on the multiplex PCR reads. The table records about 220,000 distinct CDR3 sequences, 20% to 25% of them present only once. Sequenced: peripheral blood. These TCRs come from a woman in her 50s with Graves' ophthalmopathy.

The V gene is TRBV13, the J gene TRBJ2-7; 8 positions match TRBD2. CDR1 is PRHDT and CDR2 is FYEKMQ in the germline V gene (reference sequence). The V and J ends lost 9 bases and 4 bases, in that order; junction bases with no gene match: 11. There are 14 residues in the CDR3. Here the CDR3 reads CARSPRTSRYEQYF. CDR3 nucleotide sequence: TGTGCCAGAAGCCCCCGGACTAGCCGGTACGAGCAGTACTTC.

This clonotype was seen a handful of times. The chain recombines TRBV20-1 with TRBJ1-2; no clear D. CDR1 is DFQATT and CDR2 is SNEGSKA in the germline V gene (reference sequence). Trimming left V 3 bases short and J 4 bases short, with 15 bases between. This CDR3 has 14 amino acids. In DNA, the CDR3 is TGCAGTGCTAGGGACCTCGCTCAAATCTATGGCTACACCTTC. Protein product: CSARDLAQIYGYTF.

DNA for the CDR3: TGTGCCAGCAGCGATAGGACTAGCGCCCACTACGAGCAGTACTTC. It encodes CASSDRTSAHYEQYF. This sequence joins TRBV7-2 and TRBJ2-7; 9 positions match TRBD2. V was clipped by 5 bases and J by 3 bases; unmatched bases: 8. This CDR3 spans 15 amino acids. Germline CDR1 reads SGHTA; CDR2 reads FQGNSA.

The chain couples TRBV6-2 or TRBV6-3 to TRBJ2-7; 11 positions match TRBD2. V was pared by 7 bases and J by 3 bases, with 20 bases of the junction left unmatched. The CDR3 is 19 residues long. In germline, CDR1 is MNHEY, CDR2 SVGEGT. This CDR3 is CASITSSGRRGFGFYEQYF. The CDR3 region has the DNA TGTGCCAGCATAACTTCTAGCGGGAGGAGGGGGTTTGGTTTCTACGAGCAGTACTTC.

The rearrangement joins TRBV7-9 to TRBJ2-7, with 12 bases that match TRBD2. J lost 6 bases, V lost 1 base, and 4 bases had no gene match. The CDR3 has 15 amino acids. Germline V gives CDR1 SEHNR, CDR2 FQNEAQ (reference sequence). The DNA of the CDR3 is TGTGCCAGCAGCTTAGGACTAGCGGGAGCCGGCGAGCAGTACTTC. Translating gives CASSLGLAGAGEQYF.

The CDR3 DNA sequence: TGTGCCTGGACCTTAGGGGGGGCGCCGGATGGCTACACCTTC. It encodes CAWTLGGAPDGYTF. This chain joins TRBV30 and TRBJ1-2; a weak D match, TRBD1 (6 bases). The length of the CDR3 is 14 residues. CDR1 and CDR2 from the germline V gene are GTSNPN and SVGIG (reference sequence). The V end was cut by 4 bases, the J end by 6 bases, with 18 bases between.

The table lists this clonotype with many counts. This chain joins TRBV19 and TRBJ2-5; D is ambiguous. V lost 3 bases to trimming and J lost 3 bases, with 8 bases between them. Looked up from germline, CDR1 is LNHDA and CDR2 is SQIVND (reference sequence). This CDR3 comprises 13 residues. The CDR3 protein is CASSMNRKETQYF. The DNA for the CDR3 is TGTGCCAGTAGTATGAACAGAAAAGAGACCCAGTACTTC.

Many counts were recorded for this clonotype. The rearrangement uses TRBV5-1 and TRBJ2-5, with D unclear. CDR3 length equals 16 residues. The germline gives CDR1 SGHRS, CDR2 YFSETQ. The V and J ends lost 0 bases and 1 base respectively, with 13 bases between them. CDR3 nucleotides: TGCGCCAGCAGCTTGGACTTGGTTCGCAGCCAAGAGACCCAGTACTTC. It translates to CASSLDLVRSQETQYF.

This clonotype was observed at least ten times. The chain recombines TRBV27 with TRBJ1-2, with 7 bases aligning to TRBD1. This CDR3 contains 14 residues. The germline CDR1 and CDR2 sequences are MNHEY and SMNVEV (reference sequence). V dropped 6 bases and J dropped 4; count of bases not matched to a gene: 8. The CDR3 DNA sequence: TGTGCCAGCAGGCCTACACAGGGGCCCTATGGCTACACCTTC. Encoded protein: CASRPTQGPYGYTF.

At least ten counts were recorded for this clonotype. This chain links TRBV28 with TRBJ2-7; D is possibly TRBD1 or TRBD2 (5 bases each). CDR1 MDHEN and CDR2 SYDVKM come from the germline V gene. The CDR3 extends over 15 amino acids. The V end lost 6 bases, the J end lost 3 bases, and 18 bases lay between the germline ends. The CDR3 spells CASSLPGRKIYEQYF. The CDR3 nucleotides are TGTGCCAGCAGCCTTCCGGGACGGAAGATCTACGAGCAGTACTTC. Full variable domain (missing parts from reference TRBV28 and TRBJ2-7): DVKVTQSSRYLVKRTGEKVFLECVQDMDHENMFWYRQDPGLGLRLIYFSYDVKMKEKGDIPEGYSVSREKKERFSLILESASTNQTSMYLCASSLPGRKIYEQYFGPGTRLTVT.

The V gene is TRBV15, the J gene TRBJ1-6; D is uncertain. V was clipped by 0 bases and J by 10 bases, with 16 bases between them. The CDR3 consists of 16 residues. CDR1 is LNHNV and CDR2 is YYDKDF in the germline V gene (reference sequence). The DNA of the CDR3 is TGTGCCACCAGCAGAGATCTGATGGGAGGTGGATCACCCCTCCACTTT. Encoded protein: CATSRDLMGGGSPLHF.

The V gene is TRBV3-1, the J gene TRBJ2-7, with D possibly matching TRBD2 (5 bases). Germline CDR1 is LGHDT and CDR2 is YNNKEL (reference sequence). The CDR3 runs 15 residues. V shed 1 base and J shed 3 bases, with 13 bases lying between them. The CDR3 spells CASSQAGMNLYEQYF. CDR3 nucleotide sequence: TGTGCCAGCAGCCAAGCGGGAATGAACCTCTACGAGCAGTACTTC.

Many counts were recorded for this clonotype. CDR3 in DNA: TGTGCCAGCAGTTTATCCCCCCCGGGAAGCTCCTATAATTCACCCCTCCACTTT. Residues: CASSLSPPGSSYNSPLHF. This sequence joins TRBV28 and TRBJ1-6; D not resolved. Trimming stripped 1 base from V and 0 bases from J, with 13 bases between. Germline V CDR1 and CDR2: MDHEN, SYDVKM. The length of the CDR3 is 18 residues.

The CDR3 region is CASSDYGTGDSPLHF. The CDR3 DNA reads TGTGCCAGCAGTGACTATGGGACAGGGGATTCACCCCTCCACTTT. This chain connects TRBV6-1 to TRBJ1-6, with 10 bases that match TRBD1. Germline assignment: CDR1 MNHNS and CDR2 SASEGT. This CDR3 spans 15 amino acids. Germline trimming cut 3 bases from V and 8 bases from J; bases unmatched to any gene: 4.

This clonotype was observed at least ten times. CDR3: CASGLEGDPGYGYTF. CDR3 coding DNA: TGTGCTAGTGGTTTGGAGGGGGATCCGGGCTATGGCTACACCTTC. The V gene is TRBV12-5, the J gene TRBJ1-2, with D perhaps TRBD1 (6 bases). The CDR3 is 15 residues long. The germline V gene encodes CDR1 LGHNT and CDR2 FRNRAP. V was trimmed by 1 base and J by 4 bases, leaving 13 bases between them.

This clonotype was counted at least ten times. The chain combines TRBV4-2 with TRBJ2-5; 9 bases align to TRBD2. Germline-derived CDR1 and CDR2 are LGHNA and YNFKEQ. CDR3 length: 14 amino acids. With V trimmed by 2 bases and J by 5 bases, 3 bases remained unmatched. The DNA for the CDR3 is TGTGCCAGCAGCCAACAGAGCGGGAGGGAGACCCAGTACTTC. It is translated as CASSQQSGRETQYF.

This clonotype was seen a few times. Written as DNA, the CDR3 is TGTGCCAGCAGACCACAGGGGGCTCCGAATTCACCCCTCCACTTT. Translating it yields CASRPQGAPNSPLHF. The chain employs TRBV5-4 and TRBJ1-6, with 9 bases aligning to TRBD1. The J segment lost 7 bases and the V segment lost 5 bases, leaving 7 bases of the junction unmatched. Per germline, CDR1 SGHNT and CDR2 YYREEE (reference sequence). The CDR3 is 15 amino acids.

This clonotype appeared many times. The rearrangement links TRBV2 to TRBJ2-7; no reliable D call. Trimming shortened V by 4 bases and J by 0 bases, and 13 bases separated the two germline ends. Germline loops: CDR1 SNHLY, CDR2 FYNNEI. The CDR3 consists of 15 residues. In nucleotides, the CDR3 is TGTGCCAGCAGTGTTGCGGCGGTAAGCTCCTACGAGCAGTACTTC. Translating it yields CASSVAAVSSYEQYF. Based on the CDR3 plus reference TRBV2 and TRBJ2-7, the full variable domain is EPEVTQTPSHQVTQMGQEVILRCVPISNHLYFYWYRQILGQKVEFLVSFYNNEISEKSEIFDDQFSVERPDGSNFTLKIRSTKLEDSAMYFCASSVAAVSSYEQYFGPGTRLTVT.

The rearrangement links TRBV12-3 or TRBV12-4 to TRBJ2-7; possibly TRBD1 for D (6 bases). V gave up 6 bases and J gave up 5 bases, with 14 bases separating them. The CDR3 is 13 amino acids. The CDR3 region has the DNA TGTGCCAGCAGCCACGGGACACAGGACGAGCAGTACTTC. As protein: CASSHGTQDEQYF.

This clonotype was counted at least ten times. Here the CDR3 reads CASSFGQGRTEAFF. As DNA, the CDR3 is TGCGCCAGCAGCTTCGGACAGGGGAGGACTGAAGCTTTCTTT. The chain joins TRBV5-1 to TRBJ1-1; 9 bases agree with TRBD1. The V gene end was trimmed by 2 bases and the J gene end by 5 bases; junction bases not matched to a gene: 4. CDR1 is SGHRS, CDR2 YFSETQ, per germline. CDR3 size: 14 residues. Full variable domain (outside the CDR3, taken from reference TRBV5-1 and TRBJ1-1): KAGVTQTPRYLIKTRGQQVTLSCSPISGHRSVSWYQQTPGQGLQFLFEYFSETQRNKGNFPGRFSGRQFSNSRSEMNVSTLELGDSALYLCASSFGQGRTEAFFGQGTRLTVV.

This clonotype was counted at least ten times. The CDR3 does not end in the conserved phenylalanine or tryptophan, so this is likely a read error. V is TRBV11-1 and J is TRBJ2-5, with D tentatively TRBD1 or TRBD2 (5 bases each). Trimming removed 4 bases at V and 0 bases at J, with 18 bases between. CDR1 and CDR2 from the germline V gene are SGHAT and FQDESV (reference sequence). This CDR3 region has 17 residues. The DNA for the CDR3 is TGTGCCAGCAGCTCCCGTCTGGGGGTGTTTAACCAAGAGACCCAGTACCTC. It yields the protein CASSSRLGVFNQETQYL.

This clonotype was detected many times. The rearrangement links TRBV27 to TRBJ2-7; 10 bases agree with TRBD2. This CDR3 region has 15 residues. Losses at the gene ends were 6 bases for V and 3 bases for J; bases not matched to a gene: 8. Germline V gene sequence: CDR1 MNHEY, CDR2 SMNVEV (reference sequence). This CDR3 reads CASRSLGLADYEQYF. CDR3 bases: TGTGCCAGCAGATCTCTTGGACTAGCGGACTACGAGCAGTACTTC.